The T cell receptor beta chain described here comes from a study of radiation and T cells in renal cell carcinoma. Whole-study findings and limits: In blood, top tumor clones expanded by 2 weeks, shrinking by 4.

Documented time point: blood 4 weeks post-SBRT, at nephrectomy. The sample's treatment: 15 Gy SBRT to primary tumor, nephrectomy 4 weeks later. Nephrectomy followed 15 Gy stereotactic body radiation by 4 weeks. Serial blood draws occurred at baseline and 2 and 4 weeks post-SBRT. Clear cell pathology was present in this patient's renal cell carcinoma. V was clipped by 8 bases and J by 5 bases; unmatched bases: 6. Germline CDR1 is GTSNPN and CDR2 is SVGIG (reference sequence). The CDR3 is 12 amino acids. As to this clone: Antigen unknown.

Repertoires were generated with immunoSEQ multiplex PCR, while TCRdb's copy carries only in-frame clones and drops some. The sample holds around 29,000 clones, about 84% seen once. The V and J genes are TRBV30 and TRBJ1-2; 9 bases are shared with TRBD1. This specimen consisted of blood, obtained from a patient whose treatment included radiotherapy and nephrectomy. The sequence derives from a man aged 60 to 75 with renal cell carcinoma. The CDR3 loop is CAGGQGKYGYTF. The CDR3 nucleotides read TGTGCCGGAGGACAGGGGAAATATGGCTACACCTTC.